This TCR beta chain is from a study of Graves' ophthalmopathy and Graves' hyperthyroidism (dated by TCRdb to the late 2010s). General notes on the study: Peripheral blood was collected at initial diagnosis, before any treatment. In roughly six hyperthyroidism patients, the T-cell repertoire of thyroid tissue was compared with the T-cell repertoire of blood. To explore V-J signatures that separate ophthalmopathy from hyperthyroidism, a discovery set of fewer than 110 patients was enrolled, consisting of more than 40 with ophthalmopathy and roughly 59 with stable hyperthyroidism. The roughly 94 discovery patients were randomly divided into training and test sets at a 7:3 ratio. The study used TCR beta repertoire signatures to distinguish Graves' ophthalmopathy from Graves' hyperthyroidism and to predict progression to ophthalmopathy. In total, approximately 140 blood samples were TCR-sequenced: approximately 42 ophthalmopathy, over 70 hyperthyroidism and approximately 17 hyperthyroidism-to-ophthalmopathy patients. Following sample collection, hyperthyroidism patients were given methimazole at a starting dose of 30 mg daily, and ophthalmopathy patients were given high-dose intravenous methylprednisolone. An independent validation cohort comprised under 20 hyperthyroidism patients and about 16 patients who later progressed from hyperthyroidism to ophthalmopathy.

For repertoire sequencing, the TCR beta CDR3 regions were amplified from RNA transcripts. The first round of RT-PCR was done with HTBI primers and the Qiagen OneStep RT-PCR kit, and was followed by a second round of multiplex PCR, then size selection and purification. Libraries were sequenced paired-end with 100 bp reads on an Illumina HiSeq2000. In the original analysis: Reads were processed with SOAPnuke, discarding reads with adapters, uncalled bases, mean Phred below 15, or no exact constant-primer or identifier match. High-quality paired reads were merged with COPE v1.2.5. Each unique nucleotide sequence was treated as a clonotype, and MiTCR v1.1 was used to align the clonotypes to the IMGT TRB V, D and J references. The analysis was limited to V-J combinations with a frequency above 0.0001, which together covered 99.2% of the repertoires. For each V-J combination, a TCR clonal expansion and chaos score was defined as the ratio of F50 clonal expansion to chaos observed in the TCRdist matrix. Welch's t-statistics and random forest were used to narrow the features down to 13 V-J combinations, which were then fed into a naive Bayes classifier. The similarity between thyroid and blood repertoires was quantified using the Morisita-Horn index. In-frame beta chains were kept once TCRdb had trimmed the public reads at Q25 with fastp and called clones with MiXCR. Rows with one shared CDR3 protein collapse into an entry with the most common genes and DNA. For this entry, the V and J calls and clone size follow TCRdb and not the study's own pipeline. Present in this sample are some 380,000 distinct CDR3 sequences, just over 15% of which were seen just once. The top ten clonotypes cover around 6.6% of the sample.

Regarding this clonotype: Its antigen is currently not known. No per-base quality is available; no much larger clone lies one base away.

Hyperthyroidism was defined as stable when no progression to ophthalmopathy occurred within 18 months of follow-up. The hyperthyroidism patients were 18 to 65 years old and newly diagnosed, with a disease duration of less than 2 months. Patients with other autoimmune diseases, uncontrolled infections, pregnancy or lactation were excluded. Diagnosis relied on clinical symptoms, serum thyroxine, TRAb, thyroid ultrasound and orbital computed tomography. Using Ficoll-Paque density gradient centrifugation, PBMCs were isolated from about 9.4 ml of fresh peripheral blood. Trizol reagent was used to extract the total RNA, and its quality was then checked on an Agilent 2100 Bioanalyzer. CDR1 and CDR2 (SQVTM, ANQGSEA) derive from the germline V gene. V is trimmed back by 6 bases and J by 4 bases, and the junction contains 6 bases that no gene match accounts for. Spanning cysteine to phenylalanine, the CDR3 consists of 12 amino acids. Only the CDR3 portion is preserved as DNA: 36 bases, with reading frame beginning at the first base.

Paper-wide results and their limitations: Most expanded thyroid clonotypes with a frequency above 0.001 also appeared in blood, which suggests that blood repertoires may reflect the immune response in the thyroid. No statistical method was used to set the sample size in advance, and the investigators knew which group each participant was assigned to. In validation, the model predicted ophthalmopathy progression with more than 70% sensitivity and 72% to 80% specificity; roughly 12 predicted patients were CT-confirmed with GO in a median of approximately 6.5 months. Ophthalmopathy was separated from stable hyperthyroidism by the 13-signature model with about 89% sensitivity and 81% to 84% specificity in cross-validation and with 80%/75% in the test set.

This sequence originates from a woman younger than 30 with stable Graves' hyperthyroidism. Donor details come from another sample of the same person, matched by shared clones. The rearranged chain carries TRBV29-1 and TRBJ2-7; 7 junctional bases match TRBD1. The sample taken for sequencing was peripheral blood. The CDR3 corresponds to CSVEGATYEQYF. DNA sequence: TGCAGCGTCGAGGGGGCTACTTACGAGCAGTACTTC.